This T cell receptor (beta chain) was sequenced for a study of blood T cells in healthy people across ages. Primed by a sample-barcoded 5' primer and a J-beta primer mix, a second PCR proceeded for 7 to 11 cycles. Each cDNA molecule, via a template-switch adaptor with 12 random nucleotides, was tagged. Each CDR3 protein gets one entry after TCRdb re-called the 5' RACE reads with MiXCR. Of under 750,000 distinct CDR3 sequences in the sample, around half were seen once. Sequencing was performed on blood. The TCR sequence derives from a man older than 75 in good health.

CDR3 loop: CASSPGIATYEQYF. The CDR3 coding sequence is TGTGCCAGCTCACCAGGGATAGCCACCTACGAGCAGTACTTC. The chain uses TRBV18 and TRBJ2-7; D ambiguous. The CDR3 has 14 residues. V was pared by 2 bases and J by 2 bases, with 10 bases between. Germline assignment: CDR1 KGHSH and CDR2 LQKENI.